The 29 T cell receptor beta chains below were found in one sample sequenced in a study of blood T cell repertoires in COVID-19. Sequenced by immunoSEQ multiplex PCR; TCRdb stores in-frame clones only, minus some. This table has nearly 110,000 clones, about 90% appearing once. The specimen sequenced was peripheral blood. These receptors were taken from a man aged 40-55 years with active or convalescent COVID-19.

V is TRBV6-5 and J is TRBJ1-1, with D unresolved. This CDR3 is built from 12 residues. V shed 7 bases and J shed 0 bases, with 6 bases lying between them. From germline, CDR1 is MNHEY and CDR2 SVGAGI. The CDR3 region has the DNA TGTGCCAGCAAGGAGCTGAACACTGAAGCTTTCTTT. Residues: CASKELNTEAFF.

The chain carries TRBV7-9 and TRBJ2-7; 11 positions match TRBD1. The CDR3 loop spans 16 amino acids. The germline CDR1 and CDR2 sequences are SEHNR and FQNEAQ (reference sequence). Germline trimming cut 5 bases from V and 1 base from J; bases unmatched to any gene: 7. CDR3 sequence (DNA): TGTGCCAGCAGCCACACCGGACAGGGGGCATCCTACGAGCAGTACTTC. Residues: CASSHTGQGASYEQYF.

The V gene is TRBV11-2, the J gene TRBJ1-2, with D unclear. The length of the CDR3 is 13 residues. Trimming shortened V by 1 base and J by 4 bases, and 7 bases separated the two germline ends. Germline CDR1 and CDR2: SGHAT and FQNNGV. The CDR3 loop is CASSLGPGYGYTF. As DNA, the CDR3 is TGTGCCAGCAGCTTAGGGCCAGGCTATGGCTACACCTTC.

The J gene is TRBJ1-5, the V gene TRBV6-2 or TRBV6-3; D might be TRBD1 (5 bases). Trimming stripped 0 bases from V and 2 bases from J, with 11 bases between. The CDR3 runs 16 residues. The germline gives CDR1 MNHEY, CDR2 SVGEGT. In DNA form, the CDR3 reads TGTGCCAGCAGTTACTCGGGGCCAAAGGGCAATCAGCCCCAGCATTTT. Protein sequence: CASSYSGPKGNQPQHF.

The chain employs TRBV11-2 and TRBJ1-1; D is perhaps TRBD1 (5 bases). This CDR3 is built from 14 residues. The V gene's germline CDR1 is SGHAT and CDR2 FQNNGV. The germline V and J ends were trimmed by 3 bases and 1 base, with 9 bases remaining between them. The CDR3 protein is CASSLVTANTEAFF. The DNA of the CDR3 is TGTGCCAGCAGCTTGGTGACAGCGAACACTGAAGCTTTCTTT.

The rearrangement joins TRBV2 to TRBJ2-2, with 8 bases that match TRBD2. Trimming took 1 base from V and 4 from J; bases not matched to a gene: 11. Per germline, CDR1 SNHLY and CDR2 FYNNEI. The CDR3 runs 18 residues. The CDR3 protein is CASSEGPERELGTGELFF. The CDR3 DNA follows: TGTGCCAGCAGTGAAGGCCCAGAGCGGGAGTTGGGCACCGGGGAGCTGTTTTTT.

The V call is TRBV5-6, the J call TRBJ1-2; TRBD1 matches at 10 bases. V was clipped by 2 bases and J by 7 bases; unmatched bases: 8. This CDR3 spans 15 amino acids. Germline CDR1 SGHDT, CDR2 YYEEEE. The CDR3 loop reads CASSLGDRGASGYTF. The DNA for the CDR3 is TGTGCCAGCAGCTTAGGGGACAGGGGAGCTAGTGGCTACACCTTC.

The CDR3 DNA is TGTGCCAGCAACCGACTTGGGACAGCGGAAGAGCAGTACTTC. Translated: CASNRLGTAEEQYF. The V call is TRBV7-9, the J call TRBJ2-7, with 7 bases fitting TRBD1. This CDR3 is 14 amino acids long. Germline V lookup: CDR1 SEHNR, CDR2 FQNEAQ (reference sequence). The V gene end was trimmed by 7 bases and the J gene end by 7 bases; junction bases not matched to a gene: 13.

This chain connects TRBV5-4 to TRBJ2-7; tentative D call: TRBD1 (6 bases). Trimming cost V 0 bases and J 5 bases, with 12 bases left between them. Germline lookup yields CDR1 SGHNT and CDR2 YYREEE (reference sequence). The CDR3 extends over 14 amino acids. The CDR3 loop reads CASSLGQGRNEQYF. CDR3 bases: TGTGCCAGCAGCTTGGGTCAGGGGCGGAACGAGCAGTACTTC.

The V gene is TRBV5-1, the J gene TRBJ2-2; 9 nucleotides align to TRBD2. This CDR3 has 16 amino acids. Germline values: CDR1 SGHRS, CDR2 YFSETQ. Trimming at V came to 1 base and at J to 6 bases, leaving 7 bases not matched to a gene. CDR3 residues: CASSLLASGTAGELFF. In DNA, the CDR3 is TGCGCCAGCAGCTTGTTAGCTAGCGGGACGGCCGGGGAGCTGTTTTTT.

The chain is built from TRBV6-4 and TRBJ2-1, with D possibly being TRBD1 (5 bases). This CDR3 is 15 amino acids long. V dropped 4 bases and J dropped 2 bases, with 12 bases sitting between them. Germline V CDR1 and CDR2: MRHNA, SNTAGT. The CDR3 loop is CASSVAQGTYNEQFF. In nucleotides, the CDR3 is TGTGCCAGCAGTGTGGCGCAGGGTACCTACAATGAGCAGTTCTTC.

This clone was seen a single time. The V and J genes are TRBV27 and TRBJ2-7; D ambiguous. The CDR3 runs to 14 residues. The V gene lost 4 bases and the J gene lost 2 bases, with 12 bases spanning the gap. Germline assignment: CDR1 MNHEY and CDR2 SMNVEV (reference sequence). CDR3 nucleotides: TGTGCCAGCAGTTCCCGAGTCCAAACCTACGAGCAGTACTTC. This translates into CASSSRVQTYEQYF.

The gene calls are TRBV28 and TRBJ2-1, with 7 positions matching TRBD1. Trimming at V came to 5 bases and at J to 9 bases, leaving 7 bases not matched to a gene. The CDR3 is 13 residues long. Germline values: CDR1 MDHEN, CDR2 SYDVKM. The CDR3 protein is CASSPSDRVEQFF. The CDR3 DNA follows: TGTGCCAGCAGTCCTAGTGACAGGGTTGAGCAGTTCTTC.

The chain is built from TRBV25-1 and TRBJ2-5; D may be TRBD2 (5 bases). V lost 1 base to trimming and J lost 2 bases, with 11 bases between them. The CDR3 consists of 15 residues. Germline values: CDR1 MGHDK, CDR2 SYGVNS. This chain's CDR3 is CASSESFTRQETQYF. DNA of the CDR3: TGTGCCAGCAGTGAATCCTTCACTAGGCAAGAGACCCAGTACTTC.

This clone was seen only once. The rearrangement uses TRBV27 and TRBJ2-1; D gene unclear. Deletions cut 7 bases from V and 12 bases from J, with 13 bases between. This CDR3 has 11 amino acids. Germline V lookup: CDR1 MNHEY, CDR2 SMNVEV (reference sequence). The CDR3, as DNA: TGTGCCAGCATATTCGGGTCGGGGCAGTTCTTC. Amino acids: CASIFGSGQFF.

The chain recombines TRBV6-2 or TRBV6-3 with TRBJ2-7; possible D gene TRBD1, 6 bases. Trimming left V 6 bases short and J 4 bases short, with 10 bases between. Germline loops: CDR1 MNHEY, CDR2 SVGEGT. The CDR3 totals 12 residues. The CDR3 DNA reads as TGTGCCAGCAGCTATACAGGGTACGAGCAGTACTTC. Translation gives CASSYTGYEQYF.

The rearrangement links TRBV27 to TRBJ2-5; D remains ambiguous. Germline CDR1 reads MNHEY; CDR2 reads SMNVEV (reference sequence). V was pared by 4 bases and J by 1 base, with 16 bases between. CDR3 length equals 16 residues. CDR3 nucleotide sequence: TGTGCCAGCAGTTCCTTAATTACAGCCGGCCAAGAGACCCAGTACTTC. This encodes CASSSLITAGQETQYF.

The rearrangement joins TRBV5-1 to TRBJ1-5; D possibly corresponds to TRBD1 (5 bases). The CDR3 runs 16 residues. Trimming pared 0 bases from V and 1 base from J, leaving 11 bases between. Germline V gives CDR1 SGHRS, CDR2 YFSETQ. The CDR3 region is CASSLGWGESNQPQHF. In DNA, the CDR3 is TGCGCCAGCAGCTTGGGGTGGGGGGAAAGCAATCAGCCCCAGCATTTT.

The chain is built from TRBV9 and TRBJ2-1; 9 bases match TRBD1. With 0 bases clipped from V and 2 bases from J, the junction kept 6 bases outside the gene matches. The CDR3 sequence is 17 residues long. CDR1 is SGDLS, CDR2 YYNGEE, per germline. The CDR3 loop reads CASSVARDRVAYNEQFF. CDR3 DNA: TGTGCCAGCAGCGTAGCCCGGGACAGGGTAGCCTACAATGAGCAGTTCTTC.

This clone showed up just a few times. The chain couples TRBV15 to TRBJ1-2; a weak D match, TRBD1 (5 bases). V gave up 2 bases and J gave up 8 bases, with 15 bases separating them. This CDR3 region has 14 residues. Per germline, CDR1 LNHNV and CDR2 YYDKDF (reference sequence). CDR3 residues: CATSRNGPGEGYTF. CDR3 nucleotide sequence: TGTGCCACCAGCAGAAATGGGCCGGGGGAAGGCTACACCTTC. The variable domain in full, with the rest retrieved from reference TRBV15 and TRBJ1-2, is DAMVIQNPRYQVTQFGKPVTLSCSQTLNHNVMYWYQQKSSQAPKLLFHYYDKDFNNEADTPDNFQSRRPNTSFCFLDIRSPGLGDTAMYLCATSRNGPGEGYTFGSGTRLTVV.

The CDR3 sequence: CASSLGRLAGVLFPDTQYF. In DNA form, the CDR3 reads TGTGCCAGCAGCTTAGGACGACTAGCGGGAGTTTTGTTCCCAGATACGCAGTATTTT. The chain has TRBV7-8 and TRBJ2-3; 12 positions match TRBD2. Germline CDR1 reads SGHVS; CDR2 reads FQNEAQ. Trimming removed 1 base from V and 4 bases from J; junction bases left unmatched: 12. The CDR3 contains 19 residues.

The chain carries TRBV19 and TRBJ1-1, with TRBD1 matching over 7 bases. The CDR3 has 15 residues. CDR1 is LNHDA, CDR2 SQIVND, per germline (reference sequence). The trim removed 9 bases at V and 9 bases at J, leaving 19 bases unmatched. As DNA, the CDR3 is TGTGCCAGCCATAGGACTTCAGGGGGGATTGGTAAAGCTTTCTTT. Translation: CASHRTSGGIGKAFF.

The rearrangement uses TRBV7-2 and TRBJ1-5; 10 nucleotides match TRBD1. This CDR3 has 16 residues. V lost 5 bases and J lost 0; bases outside the gene matches: 4. Per germline, CDR1 SGHTA and CDR2 FQGNSA. CDR3 protein: CASSDRTGGSNQPQHF. In nucleotides, the CDR3 is TGTGCCAGCAGCGACCGGACAGGGGGTAGCAATCAGCCCCAGCATTTT.

The chain uses TRBV19 and TRBJ1-5; 10 nucleotides match TRBD1. The germline V gene has CDR1 LNHDA and CDR2 SQIVND (reference sequence). V was clipped by 9 bases and J by 1 base; unmatched bases: 3. The CDR3 has 14 residues. The CDR3 here is CASDRGPSNQPQHF. The CDR3 nucleotides are TGTGCCAGCGACAGGGGGCCGAGCAATCAGCCCCAGCATTTT.

This rearrangement joins TRBV19 to TRBJ1-5; a possible D gene is TRBD1 (5 bases). The CDR3 runs 15 residues. Trimming stripped 4 bases from V and 5 bases from J, with 15 bases between. Germline V gene sequence: CDR1 LNHDA, CDR2 SQIVND (reference sequence). This chain's CDR3 is CASSSGRAGDQPQHF. Here the CDR3 DNA reads TGTGCCAGTAGTAGTGGTCGGGCGGGGGATCAGCCCCAGCATTTT. Variable domain in full (rest from reference TRBV19 and TRBJ1-5): DGGITQSPKYLFRKEGQNVTLSCEQNLNHDAMYWYRQDPGQGLRLIYYSQIVNDFQKGDIAEGYSVSREKKESFPLTVTSAQKNPTAFYLCASSSGRAGDQPQHFGDGTRLSIL.

This sequence joins TRBV9 and TRBJ1-5, with TRBD1 matching 8 bases. The V gene end was trimmed by 0 bases and the J gene end by 2 bases; junction bases not matched to a gene: 7. Germline V lookup: CDR1 SGDLS, CDR2 YYNGEE. The CDR3 runs to 17 residues. CDR3 coding DNA: TGTGCCAGCAGCGTAGCCCGAGGACAGGGCGGCAATCAGCCCCAGCATTTT. Translated, it gives CASSVARGQGGNQPQHF.

This chain uses TRBV25-1 with TRBJ2-7; perhaps TRBD2 as D (6 bases). Between the trimmed V and J ends, which lost 8 bases and 5 bases, there was a span of 13 bases. Per germline, CDR1 MGHDK and CDR2 SYGVNS. The CDR3 has 12 amino acids. The CDR3 DNA sequence: TGTGCCAGCGGGTGGTCGGGGGACGAGCAGTACTTC. Its protein is CASGWSGDEQYF.

This rearrangement joins TRBV6-6 to TRBJ1-3; 11 bases line up with TRBD1. The CDR3 contains 15 residues. The V gene's germline CDR1 is MNHNY and CDR2 SVGAGI (reference sequence). J gave up 2 bases and V 8 bases, and 5 bases lay outside the gene matches. CDR3 nucleotide sequence: TGTGCCAGCGTCAGGGACAGGGGGGCTGGAAACACCATATATTTT. It yields the protein CASVRDRGAGNTIYF.

This chain uses TRBV19 with TRBJ2-7, with TRBD2 matching 7 bases. V lost 1 base, J lost 2 bases, and 2 bases stayed unmatched. CDR1 LNHDA and CDR2 SQIVND come from the germline V gene (reference sequence). This CDR3 is built from 14 residues. The CDR3 protein is CASSIGREPYEQYF. For the CDR3, the DNA is TGTGCCAGTAGTATAGGGCGGGAGCCCTACGAGCAGTACTTC.